A selection of T cell receptor beta chains follows, all from one sample in a study of beta chain features in type 1 diabetes. Here immunoSEQ multiplex PCR was the method, and the copy in TCRdb shows in-frame clones only, minus some. The data contain about 660,000 clones, 11% to 15% of them seen just once; the ten biggest clones take up 0.04%. The sequenced sample consisted of naive CD4+ T cells from blood. These receptors all stem from a young man with type 1 diabetes. CDR3s include the opening cysteine and the closing phenylalanine or tryptophan. Each record gives: CDR3 length, D gene, J gene, clone size, V gene, CDR3 DNA, CDR3 protein. A D gene is named only where the DNA matches it firmly. A row's size may be missing; if present it is once, few, many or a size class.

cdr3_length: 13; d_call: -; j_call: TRBJ1-2; clone_size: -; v_call: TRBV19; cdr3_nt: TGTGCCACCAGAGGTGAAGGCACTTATGGCTACACCTTC; cdr3_aa: CATRGEGTYGYTF
cdr3_length: 14; d_call: -; j_call: TRBJ2-7; clone_size: few; v_call: TRBV28; cdr3_nt: TGTGCCAGCAGTTTTTTCGGGGAGCAGGGCGAGCAGTACTTC; cdr3_aa: CASSFFGEQGEQYF
cdr3_length: 16; d_call: TRBD1; j_call: TRBJ2-5; clone_size: few; v_call: TRBV5-6; cdr3_nt: TGTGCCAGCAGCCTACCGGGGACAGGGGAGAGGGAGACCCAGTACTTC; cdr3_aa: CASSLPGTGERETQYF
cdr3_length: 15; d_call: TRBD1; j_call: TRBJ1-4; clone_size: few; v_call: TRBV7-2; cdr3_nt: TGTGCCAGCAGCTTAGGGGGACAGGGAAGTGAAAAACTGTTTTTT; cdr3_aa: CASSLGGQGSEKLFF
cdr3_length: 16; d_call: -; j_call: TRBJ1-4; clone_size: few; v_call: TRBV18; cdr3_nt: TGTGCCAGCTCACCAATGACCGCATCAACTAATGAAAAACTGTTTTTT; cdr3_aa: CASSPMTASTNEKLFF
cdr3_length: 15; d_call: TRBD1; j_call: TRBJ1-6; clone_size: few; v_call: TRBV7-9; cdr3_nt: TGTGCCAGCAGCTGGGCCGACAGGGGGAATTCACCCCTCCACTTT; cdr3_aa: CASSWADRGNSPLHF
cdr3_length: 18; d_call: -; j_call: TRBJ2-3; clone_size: -; v_call: TRBV2; cdr3_nt: TGTGCCACCAGGGATATTAGCGGCCACAAGATTAGCACAGATACGCAGTATTTT; cdr3_aa: CATRDISGHKISTDTQYF
cdr3_length: 13; d_call: -; j_call: TRBJ2-3; clone_size: few; v_call: TRBV7-3; cdr3_nt: TGTGCCAGCAGCTTAACGTTCATGGATACGCAGTATTTT; cdr3_aa: CASSLTFMDTQYF
cdr3_length: 15; d_call: -; j_call: TRBJ2-7; clone_size: -; v_call: TRBV7-2; cdr3_nt: TGTGCCAGCAGCTTAGATAGGCAGGTCTCCTACGAGCAGTACTTC; cdr3_aa: CASSLDRQVSYEQYF
cdr3_length: 16; d_call: -; j_call: TRBJ2-7; clone_size: few; v_call: TRBV2; cdr3_nt: TGTGCCAGCAGGGACCCCGGACACCCGGATTTCTACGAGCAGTACTTC; cdr3_aa: CASRDPGHPDFYEQYF
cdr3_length: 14; d_call: -; j_call: TRBJ1-2; clone_size: -; v_call: TRBV6-4; cdr3_nt: TGTGCCAGCAGTGAACAACGGGGAGTCTATGGCTACACCTTC; cdr3_aa: CASSEQRGVYGYTF
cdr3_length: 17; d_call: -; j_call: TRBJ2-4; clone_size: few; v_call: TRBV7-9; cdr3_nt: TGTGCCAGCAGCGACCAGGACACTACCTTAGCCAAAAACATTCAGTACTTC; cdr3_aa: CASSDQDTTLAKNIQYF
cdr3_length: 16; d_call: -; j_call: TRBJ2-1; clone_size: -; v_call: TRBV25-1; cdr3_nt: TGTGCCAGCAGTGGCTTAGACAGGTCTTCCTACAATGAGCAGTTCTTC; cdr3_aa: CASSGLDRSSYNEQFF
cdr3_length: 14; d_call: -; j_call: TRBJ2-7; clone_size: -; v_call: TRBV5-1; cdr3_nt: TGCGCCAGCAGCCCATGGGGTGCTTCCTACGAGCAGTACTTC; cdr3_aa: CASSPWGASYEQYF
cdr3_length: 14; d_call: -; j_call: TRBJ1-2; clone_size: -; v_call: TRBV5-1; cdr3_nt: TGCGCCAGCAGCTTGGGGGCTAGAGGGGATGGCTACACCTTC; cdr3_aa: CASSLGARGDGYTF
cdr3_length: 13; d_call: -; j_call: TRBJ1-5; clone_size: few; v_call: TRBV28; cdr3_nt: TGTGCCAGCCTTGGACGTCCCAGGGAGCCCCAGCATTTT; cdr3_aa: CASLGRPREPQHF
cdr3_length: 16; d_call: -; j_call: TRBJ1-1; clone_size: -; v_call: TRBV4-2; cdr3_nt: TGTGCCAGCAGACCGGACACCTCGACACTGGACACTGAAGCTTTCTTT; cdr3_aa: CASRPDTSTLDTEAFF
cdr3_length: 14; d_call: -; j_call: TRBJ2-3; clone_size: few; v_call: TRBV30; cdr3_nt: TGTGCCTGGAGTCCAGGGCAGAACCTGGGTACGCAGTATTTT; cdr3_aa: CAWSPGQNLGTQYF
cdr3_length: 11; d_call: -; j_call: TRBJ1-6; clone_size: -; v_call: TRBV20-1; cdr3_nt: TGCAGTGCTCCGGGGAGAAGGTTGGATCACTTT; cdr3_aa: CSAPGRRLDHF
cdr3_length: 13; d_call: -; j_call: TRBJ1-1; clone_size: -; v_call: TRBV29-1; cdr3_nt: TGCAGCGTTAGTACAGGGTATAGGGCTGAAGCTTTCTTT; cdr3_aa: CSVSTGYRAEAFF
cdr3_length: 14; d_call: -; j_call: TRBJ2-1; clone_size: few; v_call: TRBV30; cdr3_nt: TGTGCCTGGAGTGGGCTTTTCTCCTACAATGAGCAGTTCTTC; cdr3_aa: CAWSGLFSYNEQFF
cdr3_length: 15; d_call: -; j_call: TRBJ1-2; clone_size: few; v_call: TRBV14; cdr3_nt: TGTGCCAGCAGCGAGCGGGGCAGTCCTAACTATGGCTACACCTTC; cdr3_aa: CASSERGSPNYGYTF
cdr3_length: 11; d_call: TRBD1; j_call: TRBJ2-5; clone_size: -; v_call: TRBV6-6; cdr3_nt: TGTGCCATCCGACAGGGAGAGACCCAGTACTTC; cdr3_aa: CAIRQGETQYF
cdr3_length: 12; d_call: -; j_call: TRBJ2-7; clone_size: -; v_call: TRBV6-5; cdr3_nt: TGTGCCAGCAGTGTCGTCCTCTACGAGCAGTACTTC; cdr3_aa: CASSVVLYEQYF
cdr3_length: 15; d_call: TRBD1; j_call: TRBJ2-3; clone_size: few; v_call: TRBV10-3; cdr3_nt: TGTGCCATCAGTGCCGGACAGGGGCTAGTCGATACGCAGTATTTT; cdr3_aa: CAISAGQGLVDTQYF
cdr3_length: 13; d_call: -; j_call: TRBJ2-5; clone_size: -; v_call: TRBV5-1; cdr3_nt: TGCGCCAGCAGCTTGGATAGGGGGGAGACCCAGTACTTC; cdr3_aa: CASSLDRGETQYF
cdr3_length: 15; d_call: -; j_call: TRBJ2-5; clone_size: -; v_call: TRBV5-1; cdr3_nt: TGCGCCAGCAGCTTGGCCCAGGGCTTAGCAGAGACCCAGTACTTC; cdr3_aa: CASSLAQGLAETQYF
cdr3_length: 13; d_call: -; j_call: TRBJ1-1; clone_size: -; v_call: TRBV27; cdr3_nt: TGTGCCAGCACTTTAAGGGGTGGCACTGAAGCTTTCTTT; cdr3_aa: CASTLRGGTEAFF
cdr3_length: 13; d_call: -; j_call: TRBJ2-7; clone_size: few; v_call: TRBV14; cdr3_nt: TGTGCCAGCAGCCAAGACTCCTCCTACGAGCAGTACTTC; cdr3_aa: CASSQDSSYEQYF
cdr3_length: 15; d_call: -; j_call: TRBJ2-3; clone_size: -; v_call: TRBV9; cdr3_nt: TGTGCCAGCAGCCTAGGATGGGACGACACAGATACGCAGTATTTT; cdr3_aa: CASSLGWDDTDTQYF
cdr3_length: 14; d_call: -; j_call: TRBJ1-2; clone_size: -; v_call: TRBV5-4; cdr3_nt: TGTGCCAGCAGCAAAGAACAGGGCGACTATGGCTACACCTTC; cdr3_aa: CASSKEQGDYGYTF
cdr3_length: 16; d_call: TRBD1; j_call: TRBJ2-1; clone_size: many; v_call: TRBV10-3; cdr3_nt: TGTGCCATCAGTGAGATGGAAGGGGGCTCTTACAATGAGCAGTTCTTC; cdr3_aa: CAISEMEGGSYNEQFF
cdr3_length: 15; d_call: -; j_call: TRBJ2-7; clone_size: -; v_call: TRBV4-1; cdr3_nt: TGCGCCAGCAGCCACCTCCTTAAGGGAATCTACGAGCAGTACTTC; cdr3_aa: CASSHLLKGIYEQYF
cdr3_length: 15; d_call: -; j_call: TRBJ1-6; clone_size: few; v_call: TRBV15; cdr3_nt: TGTGCCACCAGCCGCCTGGGAAGCGATAATTCACCCCTCCACTTT; cdr3_aa: CATSRLGSDNSPLHF
cdr3_length: 14; d_call: -; j_call: TRBJ2-7; clone_size: -; v_call: TRBV7-9; cdr3_nt: TGTGCCAGCGGGAAAGCGGCGAGCTCCTACGAGCAGTACTTC; cdr3_aa: CASGKAASSYEQYF
cdr3_length: 13; d_call: -; j_call: TRBJ1-2; clone_size: -; v_call: TRBV10-3; cdr3_nt: TGTGCCATCAGTGTAACAGTTAGCTATGGCTACACCTTC; cdr3_aa: CAISVTVSYGYTF
cdr3_length: 15; d_call: TRBD2; j_call: TRBJ2-7; clone_size: -; v_call: TRBV7-7; cdr3_nt: TGTGCTAGCAGCCCGATAGCGGGAGGGCCCCACGAGCAGTACTTC; cdr3_aa: CASSPIAGGPHEQYF
cdr3_length: 15; d_call: TRBD1; j_call: TRBJ1-2; clone_size: few; v_call: TRBV9; cdr3_nt: TGTGCCAGCAGCGCCTCACAGGGGAGGGCCTATGGCTACACCTTC; cdr3_aa: CASSASQGRAYGYTF
cdr3_length: 18; d_call: TRBD2; j_call: TRBJ2-2; clone_size: few; v_call: TRBV10-3; cdr3_nt: TGTGCCATCAGTGAGTGGGGACTAGCGGGGCCGAACACCGGGGAGCTGTTTTTT; cdr3_aa: CAISEWGLAGPNTGELFF
cdr3_length: 13; d_call: TRBD2; j_call: TRBJ2-3; clone_size: -; v_call: TRBV27; cdr3_nt: TGTGCCAGCAGTTTAGCGGGGGAGGATACGCAGTATTTT; cdr3_aa: CASSLAGEDTQYF
cdr3_length: 13; d_call: -; j_call: TRBJ2-3; clone_size: -; v_call: TRBV7-9; cdr3_nt: TGTGCCAGCAGCCCCGGGGCCACAGATACGCAGTATTTT; cdr3_aa: CASSPGATDTQYF
cdr3_length: 14; d_call: -; j_call: TRBJ2-1; clone_size: -; v_call: TRBV7-9; cdr3_nt: TGTGCCAGCAGCTTCGGTTCTAGCTATAGTGAGCAGTTCTTC; cdr3_aa: CASSFGSSYSEQFF